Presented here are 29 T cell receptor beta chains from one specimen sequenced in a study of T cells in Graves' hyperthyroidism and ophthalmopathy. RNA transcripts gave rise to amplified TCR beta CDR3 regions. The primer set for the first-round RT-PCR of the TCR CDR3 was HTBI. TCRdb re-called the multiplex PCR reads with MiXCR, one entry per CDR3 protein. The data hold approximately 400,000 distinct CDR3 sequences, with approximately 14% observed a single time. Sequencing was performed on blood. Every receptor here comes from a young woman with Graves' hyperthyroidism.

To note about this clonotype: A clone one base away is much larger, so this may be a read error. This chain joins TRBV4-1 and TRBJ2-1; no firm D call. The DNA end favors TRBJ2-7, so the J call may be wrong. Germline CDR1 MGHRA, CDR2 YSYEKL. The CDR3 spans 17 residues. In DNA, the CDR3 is TGCGCCAGCAGCCAAGCTGCGCTGCGAGGTTCCTACAATGAGCAGTACTTC. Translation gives CASSQAALRGSYNEQYF.

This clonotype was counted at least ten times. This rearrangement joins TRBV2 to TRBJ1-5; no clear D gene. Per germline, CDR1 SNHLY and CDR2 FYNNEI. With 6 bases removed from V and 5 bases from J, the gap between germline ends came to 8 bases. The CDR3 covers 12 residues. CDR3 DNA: TGTGCCAGCAGGTCCAACGATCAGCCCCAGCATTTT. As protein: CASRSNDQPQHF. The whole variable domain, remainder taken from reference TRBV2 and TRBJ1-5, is EPEVTQTPSHQVTQMGQEVILRCVPISNHLYFYWYRQILGQKVEFLVSFYNNEISEKSEIFDDQFSVERPDGSNFTLKIRSTKLEDSAMYFCASRSNDQPQHFGDGTRLSIL.

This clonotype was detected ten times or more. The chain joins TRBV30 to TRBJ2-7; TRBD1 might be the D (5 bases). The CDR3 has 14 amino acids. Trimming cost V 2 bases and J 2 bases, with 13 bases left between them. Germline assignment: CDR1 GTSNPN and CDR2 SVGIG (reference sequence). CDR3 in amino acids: CAWSRQLPPYEQYF. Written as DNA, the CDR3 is TGTGCCTGGAGTCGACAGTTGCCTCCCTACGAGCAGTACTTC.

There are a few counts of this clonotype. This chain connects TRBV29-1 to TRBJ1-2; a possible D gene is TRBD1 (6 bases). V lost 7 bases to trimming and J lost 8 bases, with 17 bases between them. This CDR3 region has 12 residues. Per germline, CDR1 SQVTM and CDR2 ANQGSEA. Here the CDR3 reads CSASEGVGGYTF. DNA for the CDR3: TGCAGCGCCTCGGAGGGGGTAGGCGGCTACACCTTC.

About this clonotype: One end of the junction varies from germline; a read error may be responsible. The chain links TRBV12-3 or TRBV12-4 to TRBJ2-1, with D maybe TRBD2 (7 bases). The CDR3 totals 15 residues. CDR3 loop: CDSSLGGGRYNEQFF. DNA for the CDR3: TGTGACAGCAGTTTAGGGGGGGGGCGTTACAATGAGCAGTTCTTC.

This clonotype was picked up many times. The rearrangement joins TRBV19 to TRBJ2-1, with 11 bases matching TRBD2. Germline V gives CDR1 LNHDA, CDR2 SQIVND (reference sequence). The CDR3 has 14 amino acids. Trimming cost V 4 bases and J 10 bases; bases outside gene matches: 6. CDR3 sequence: CASSKTSGAGEQFF. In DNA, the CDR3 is TGTGCCAGTAGTAAGACTAGCGGGGCGGGAGAGCAGTTCTTC.

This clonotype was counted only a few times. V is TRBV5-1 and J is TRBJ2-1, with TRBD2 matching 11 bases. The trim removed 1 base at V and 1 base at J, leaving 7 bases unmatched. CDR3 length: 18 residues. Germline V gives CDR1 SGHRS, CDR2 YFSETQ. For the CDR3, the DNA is TGCGCCAGCAGCTTGCGGCTAGCGGGGGGTCCATCCTACAATGAGCAGTTCTTC. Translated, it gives CASSLRLAGGPSYNEQFF.

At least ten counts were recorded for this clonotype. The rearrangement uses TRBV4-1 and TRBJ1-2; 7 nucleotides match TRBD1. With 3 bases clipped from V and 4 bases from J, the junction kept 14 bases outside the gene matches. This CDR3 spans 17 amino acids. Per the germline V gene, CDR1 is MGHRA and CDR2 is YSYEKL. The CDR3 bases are TGCGCCAGCAGCCAGAGGGAAACAGGGGCAATAGTCTATGGCTACACCTTC. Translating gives CASSQRETGAIVYGYTF.

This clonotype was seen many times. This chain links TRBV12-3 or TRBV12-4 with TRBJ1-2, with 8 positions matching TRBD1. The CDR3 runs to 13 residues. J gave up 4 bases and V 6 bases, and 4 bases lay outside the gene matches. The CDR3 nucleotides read TGTGCCAGCAGGGGACAGGACAGCTATGGCTACACCTTC. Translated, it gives CASRGQDSYGYTF.

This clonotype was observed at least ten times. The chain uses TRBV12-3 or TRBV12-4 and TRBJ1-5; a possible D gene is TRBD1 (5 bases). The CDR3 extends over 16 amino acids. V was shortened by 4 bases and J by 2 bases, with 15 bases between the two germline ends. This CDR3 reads CASSSRGREGNQPQHF. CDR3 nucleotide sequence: TGTGCCAGCAGTTCCCGGGGCCGAGAGGGCAATCAGCCCCAGCATTTT.

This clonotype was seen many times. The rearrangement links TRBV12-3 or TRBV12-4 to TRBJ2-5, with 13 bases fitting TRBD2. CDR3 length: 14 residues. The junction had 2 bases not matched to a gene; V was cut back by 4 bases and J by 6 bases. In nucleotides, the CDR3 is TGTGCCAGCAGTTGGACTAGCGGGAGACAGACCCAGTACTTC. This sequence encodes CASSWTSGRQTQYF.

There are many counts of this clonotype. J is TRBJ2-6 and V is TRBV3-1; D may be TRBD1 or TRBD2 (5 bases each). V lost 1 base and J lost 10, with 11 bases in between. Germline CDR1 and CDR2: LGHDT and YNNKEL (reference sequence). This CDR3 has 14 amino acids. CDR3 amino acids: CASSQGPGGNVLTF. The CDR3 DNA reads TGTGCCAGCAGCCAAGGGCCTGGGGGAAACGTCCTGACTTTC.

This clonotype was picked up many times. CDR3 DNA sequence: TGTGCCAGCAGTTTGGGGGTTGGGCGTGAAGAGACCCAGTACTTC. Protein: CASSLGVGREETQYF. This chain connects TRBV12-3 or TRBV12-4 to TRBJ2-5, with D perhaps assigned TRBD1 or TRBD2 (5 bases each). The CDR3 is 15 amino acids. Deletions cut 3 bases from V and 3 bases from J, with 14 bases between.

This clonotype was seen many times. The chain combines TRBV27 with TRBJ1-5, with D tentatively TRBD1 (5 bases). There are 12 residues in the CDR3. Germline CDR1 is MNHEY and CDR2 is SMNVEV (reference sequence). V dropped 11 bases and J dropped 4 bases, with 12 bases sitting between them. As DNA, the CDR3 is TGTGCCTCAGGTGGGGGAAATCAGCCCCAGCATTTT. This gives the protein CASGGGNQPQHF.

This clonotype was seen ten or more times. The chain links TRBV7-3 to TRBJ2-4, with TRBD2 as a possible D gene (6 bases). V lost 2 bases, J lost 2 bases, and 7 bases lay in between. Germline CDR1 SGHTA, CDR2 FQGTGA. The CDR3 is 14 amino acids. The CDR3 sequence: CASSLGGTKNIQYF. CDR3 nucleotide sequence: TGTGCCAGCAGCTTAGGGGGGACCAAAAACATTCAGTACTTC.

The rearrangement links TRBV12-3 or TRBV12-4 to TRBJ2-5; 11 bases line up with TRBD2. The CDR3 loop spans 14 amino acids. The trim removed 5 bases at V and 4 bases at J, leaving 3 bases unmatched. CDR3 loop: CASSPLAGVETQYF. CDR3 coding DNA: TGTGCCAGCAGTCCACTAGCGGGGGTAGAGACCCAGTACTTC.

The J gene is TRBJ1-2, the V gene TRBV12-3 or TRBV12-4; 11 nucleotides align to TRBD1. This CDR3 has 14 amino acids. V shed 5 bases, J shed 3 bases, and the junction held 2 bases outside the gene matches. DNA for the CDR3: TGTGCCAGCAGTGGGACAGGGGGGCACTATGGCTACACCTTC. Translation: CASSGTGGHYGYTF.

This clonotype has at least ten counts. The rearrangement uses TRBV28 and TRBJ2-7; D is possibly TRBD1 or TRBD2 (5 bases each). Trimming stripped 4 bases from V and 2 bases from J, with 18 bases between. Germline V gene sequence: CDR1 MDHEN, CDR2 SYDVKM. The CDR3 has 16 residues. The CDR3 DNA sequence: TGTGCCAGCAGTTCATATCCGGGACGTAAAACCTACGAGCAGTACTTC. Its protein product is CASSSYPGRKTYEQYF.

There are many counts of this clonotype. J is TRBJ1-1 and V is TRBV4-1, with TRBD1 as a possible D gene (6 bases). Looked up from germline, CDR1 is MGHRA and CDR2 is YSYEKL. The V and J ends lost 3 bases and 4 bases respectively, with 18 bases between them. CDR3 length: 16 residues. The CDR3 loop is CASSQENRERGTEAFF. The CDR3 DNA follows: TGCGCCAGCAGCCAGGAAAACAGGGAACGGGGCACTGAAGCTTTCTTT.

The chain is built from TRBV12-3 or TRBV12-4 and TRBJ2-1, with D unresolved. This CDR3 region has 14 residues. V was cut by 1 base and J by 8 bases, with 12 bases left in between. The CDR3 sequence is CASSLVGIDHEQFF. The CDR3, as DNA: TGTGCCAGCAGTTTAGTCGGTATCGACCATGAGCAGTTCTTC.

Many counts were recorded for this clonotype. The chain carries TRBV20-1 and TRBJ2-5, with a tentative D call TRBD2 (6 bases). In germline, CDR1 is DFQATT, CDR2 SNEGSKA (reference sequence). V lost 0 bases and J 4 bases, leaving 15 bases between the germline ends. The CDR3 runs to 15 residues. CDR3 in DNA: TGCAGTGCTAGAGATCGCGCGAGGCGGGGAGAGACCCAGTACTTC. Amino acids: CSARDRARRGETQYF.

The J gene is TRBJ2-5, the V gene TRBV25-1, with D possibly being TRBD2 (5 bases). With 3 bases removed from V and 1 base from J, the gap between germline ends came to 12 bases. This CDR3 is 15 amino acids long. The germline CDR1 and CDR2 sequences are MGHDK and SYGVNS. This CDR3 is CASSDLLAAQETQYF. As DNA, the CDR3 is TGTGCCAGCAGTGACCTCCTAGCTGCCCAAGAGACCCAGTACTTC.

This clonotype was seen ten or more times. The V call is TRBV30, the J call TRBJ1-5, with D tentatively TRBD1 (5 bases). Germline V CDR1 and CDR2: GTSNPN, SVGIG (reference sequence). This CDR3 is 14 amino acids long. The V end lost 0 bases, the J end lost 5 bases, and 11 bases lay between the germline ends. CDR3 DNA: TGTGCCTGGAGTGTAGGACACGGGTATCAGCCCCAGCATTTT. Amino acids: CAWSVGHGYQPQHF.

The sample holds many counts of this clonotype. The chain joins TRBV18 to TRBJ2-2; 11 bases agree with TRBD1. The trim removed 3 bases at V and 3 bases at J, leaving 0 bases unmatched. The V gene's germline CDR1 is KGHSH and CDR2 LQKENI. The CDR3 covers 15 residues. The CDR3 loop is CASSPDRGHTGELFF. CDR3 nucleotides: TGTGCCAGCTCACCGGACAGGGGGCACACCGGGGAGCTGTTTTTT. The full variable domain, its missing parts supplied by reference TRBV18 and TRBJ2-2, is NAGVMQNPRHLVRRRGQEARLRCSPMKGHSHVYWYRQLPEEGLKFMVYLQKENIIDESGMPKERFSAEFPKEGPSILRIQQVVRGDSAAYFCASSPDRGHTGELFFGEGSRLTVL.

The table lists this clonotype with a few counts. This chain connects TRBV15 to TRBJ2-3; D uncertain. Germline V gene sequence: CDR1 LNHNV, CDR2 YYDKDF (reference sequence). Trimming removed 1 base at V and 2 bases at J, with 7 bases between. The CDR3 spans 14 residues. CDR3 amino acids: CATSRGDYTDTQYF. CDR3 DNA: TGTGCCACCAGCAGAGGGGATTACACAGATACGCAGTATTTT.

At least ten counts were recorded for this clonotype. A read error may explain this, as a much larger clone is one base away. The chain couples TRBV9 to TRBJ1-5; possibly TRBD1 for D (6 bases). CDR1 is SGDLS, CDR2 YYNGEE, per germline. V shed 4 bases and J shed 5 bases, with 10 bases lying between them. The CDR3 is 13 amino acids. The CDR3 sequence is CASSPKGDQPQHF. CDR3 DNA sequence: TGTGCCAGCAGCCCCAAGGGGGATCAGCCCCAGCATTTT.

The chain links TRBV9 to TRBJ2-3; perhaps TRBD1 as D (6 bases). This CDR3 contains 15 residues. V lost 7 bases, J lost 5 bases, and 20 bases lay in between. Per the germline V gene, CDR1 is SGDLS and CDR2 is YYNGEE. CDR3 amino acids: CASSRQEAKGDTQYF. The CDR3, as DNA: TGTGCCAGCTCCAGACAGGAAGCTAAGGGAGATACGCAGTATTTT.

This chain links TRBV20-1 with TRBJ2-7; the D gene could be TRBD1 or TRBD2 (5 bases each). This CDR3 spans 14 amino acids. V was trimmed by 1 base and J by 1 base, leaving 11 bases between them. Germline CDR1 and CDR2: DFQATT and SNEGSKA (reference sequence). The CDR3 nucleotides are TGCAGTGCTAGAGCCGGGACGGGTTCCTACGAGCAGTACTTC. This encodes CSARAGTGSYEQYF.

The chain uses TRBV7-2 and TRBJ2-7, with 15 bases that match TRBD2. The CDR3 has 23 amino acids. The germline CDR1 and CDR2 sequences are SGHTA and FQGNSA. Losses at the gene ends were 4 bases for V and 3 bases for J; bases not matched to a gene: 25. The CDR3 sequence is CASSSRSRREGVGTSGGSYEQYF. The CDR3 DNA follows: TGTGCCAGCAGCTCGCGAAGCCGACGGGAGGGGGTAGGGACTAGCGGGGGGAGCTACGAGCAGTACTTC.